This T cell receptor beta chain was recovered during a study of molecular identifiers for immune sequencing clone quantification. Study-wide context: Four of five RNA aliquots from roughly 21,000 or 96,000 naive CD8 T cells were sequenced. Regarding the study as a whole: For effector cells, clones above 20 RNA copies held over 97% of molecules; for naive cells, under 1%.

Previously reported methods and listed TCR primers produced the bulk TCR libraries. MiXCR, run by TCRdb on the PCR reads, gives a single entry per CDR3 protein. The sample has hundreds of thousands of distinct CDR3 sequences; 20% are singletons. It was from approximately 22,000 to 940,000 sorted cells, with 10%, 30% or 50% RNA, that naive CD8 libraries came. A few counts support this clonotype. Its target is not known. The V gene lost 1 base and the J gene lost 1 base, with 5 bases spanning the gap. The CDR3 runs 14 residues. The chain couples TRBV12-3 or TRBV12-4 to TRBJ1-5; no clear D. The sequence derives from a human donor in good health. Some libraries in this study had Jurkat cell RNA spiked in. Specimen: naive CD8+ T cells from blood, with Jurkat cell RNA spiked in. Documented subset: FACS-sorted CD8+CD4-CCR7+CD45RA+ naive T cells. CDR3 sequence: CASSLGESNQPQHF. For the CDR3, the DNA is TGTGCCAGCAGTTTAGGGGAAAGCAATCAGCCCCAGCATTTT.